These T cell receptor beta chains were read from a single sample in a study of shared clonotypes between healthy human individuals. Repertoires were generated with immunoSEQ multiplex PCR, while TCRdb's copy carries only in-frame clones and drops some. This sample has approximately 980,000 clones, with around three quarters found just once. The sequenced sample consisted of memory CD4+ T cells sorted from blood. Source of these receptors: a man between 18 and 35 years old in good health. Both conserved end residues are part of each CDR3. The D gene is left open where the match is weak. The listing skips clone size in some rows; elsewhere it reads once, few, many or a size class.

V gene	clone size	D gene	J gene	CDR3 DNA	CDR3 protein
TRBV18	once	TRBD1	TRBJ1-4	TGTGCCAGCTCTCTCCAGGGGGCAACTAATGAAAAACTGTTTTTT	CASSLQGATNEKLFF
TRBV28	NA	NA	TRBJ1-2	TGTGCCAGCAGGAACCGGGACCGGGGGGTCTATGGCTACACCTTC	CASRNRDRGVYGYTF
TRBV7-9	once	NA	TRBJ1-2	TGTGCCAGCAGCTCAGAGACGGGAATCTATGGCTACACCTTC	CASSSETGIYGYTF
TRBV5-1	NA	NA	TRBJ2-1	TGCGCCAGCAGCTCCCTATTGGTGGCGGCTAGCTCCTACAATGAGCAGTTCTTC	CASSSLLVAASSYNEQFF
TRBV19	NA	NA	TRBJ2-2	TGTGCCAGTAGTATGCGCCCTCCCGGCACCGGGGAGCTGTTTTTT	CASSMRPPGTGELFF
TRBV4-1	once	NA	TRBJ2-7	TGCGCCAGCAGCCAACGGGGACTTACCTACGAGCAGTACTTC	CASSQRGLTYEQYF
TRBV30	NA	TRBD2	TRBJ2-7	TGTGCCTGGGGACTAGCGGGAGGTATCTACGAGCAGTACTTC	CAWGLAGGIYEQYF
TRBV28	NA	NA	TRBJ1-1	TGTGCCAGCAGGACACTCTCTCTGAACACTGAAGCTTTCTTT	CASRTLSLNTEAFF
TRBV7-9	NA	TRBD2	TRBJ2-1	TGTGCCAGCAGCTTAGTTGCTAGCGGGGGCCCGAGCTCCTACAATGAGCAGTTCTTC	CASSLVASGGPSSYNEQFF
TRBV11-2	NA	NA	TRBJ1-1	TGTGCCAGCGGAGAGACTAACACTGAAGCTTTCTTT	CASGETNTEAFF
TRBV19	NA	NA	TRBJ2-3	TGTGCCAGTAGTATCGACGGGCGGATTAGCACAGATACGCAGTATTTT	CASSIDGRISTDTQYF
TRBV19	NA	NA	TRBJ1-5	TGTGCCAGTAACGACGACAGCAATCAGCCCCAGCATTTT	CASNDDSNQPQHF
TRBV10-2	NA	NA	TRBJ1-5	TGCGCCAGCAACCCCGGCAGAAAGGGTCAGCCCCAGCATTTT	CASNPGRKGQPQHF
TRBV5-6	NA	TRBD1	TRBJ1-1	TGTGCCAGCAGCCGACAGGGTTCCAACATGAACACTGAAGCTTTCTTT	CASSRQGSNMNTEAFF
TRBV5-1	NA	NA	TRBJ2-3	TGCGCCAGCAGCGCCCAGGACACAGATACGCAGTATTTT	CASSAQDTDTQYF
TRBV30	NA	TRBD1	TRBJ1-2	TGTGCCTGCCCACAGGGGGCGGTAAACTATGGCTACACCTTC	CACPQGAVNYGYTF
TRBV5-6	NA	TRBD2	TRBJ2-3	TGTGCCAGCAGCTTGGCGCGGGTCAGCGGGAGCACTACGCAGTATTTT	CASSLARVSGSTTQYF
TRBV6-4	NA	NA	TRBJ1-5	TGTGCCAGCGTGGGGTCCGGAAATGGGGTTAGCAATCAGCCCCAGCATTTT	CASVGSGNGVSNQPQHF
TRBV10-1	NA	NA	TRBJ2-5	TGCGCCAGCAGTCAGGGTGCGGAGACCCAGTACTTC	CASSQGAETQYF
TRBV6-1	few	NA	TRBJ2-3	TGTGCCAGCAGTGAGGGCGATACGCAGTATTTT	CASSEGDTQYF
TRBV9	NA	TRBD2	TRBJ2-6	TGTGCCAGCAGCCCCCAAAGCGGGAGTCTTGGGGCCAACGTCCTGACTTTC	CASSPQSGSLGANVLTF
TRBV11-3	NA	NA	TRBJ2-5	TGTGCCAGCAGCGCCAGGGAAGAGACCCAGTACTTC	CASSAREETQYF
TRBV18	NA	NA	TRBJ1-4	TGTGCCAGCTCCGCTCGGGGCCCTAATGAAAAACTGTTTTTT	CASSARGPNEKLFF
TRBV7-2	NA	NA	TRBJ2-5	TGTGCCAGCAGCGTGGGAAGGGAGACCCAGTACTTC	CASSVGRETQYF
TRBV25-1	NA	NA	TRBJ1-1	TGTGCCAGCACCCAAGGACTGAGGAACACTGAAGCTTTCTTT	CASTQGLRNTEAFF
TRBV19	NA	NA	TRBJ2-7	TGTGCCAGTAGACGGGACGTGGGGACATACGAGCAGTACTTC	CASRRDVGTYEQYF